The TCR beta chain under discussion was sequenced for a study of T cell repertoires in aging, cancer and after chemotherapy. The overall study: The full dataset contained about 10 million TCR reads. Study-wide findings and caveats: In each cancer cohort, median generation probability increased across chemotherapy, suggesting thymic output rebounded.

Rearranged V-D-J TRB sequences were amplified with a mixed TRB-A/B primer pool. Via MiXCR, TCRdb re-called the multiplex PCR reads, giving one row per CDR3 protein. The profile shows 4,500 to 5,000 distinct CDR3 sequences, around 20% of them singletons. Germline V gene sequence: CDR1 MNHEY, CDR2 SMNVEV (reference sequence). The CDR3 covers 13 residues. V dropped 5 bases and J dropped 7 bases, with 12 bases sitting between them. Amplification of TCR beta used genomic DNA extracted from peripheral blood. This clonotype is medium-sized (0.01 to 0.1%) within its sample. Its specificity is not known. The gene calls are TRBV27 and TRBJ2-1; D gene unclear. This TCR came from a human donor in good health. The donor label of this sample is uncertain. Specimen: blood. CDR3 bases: TGTGCCAGCAGTGTTATTCAGCAGAATGAGCAGTTCTTC. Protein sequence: CASSVIQQNEQFF.